This section outlines one T cell receptor (beta chain) sequence together with its context. Its specificity is unknown. From the reads, TCRdb called clonotypes with MiXCR, one entry per CDR3 protein. The sample yields more than 40,000 distinct CDR3 sequences, 20% to 25% seen once. These data originate in a study of T cell repertoires in cytomegalovirus infection. Study-level background: Well-studied HLA-B-restricted epitopes and recently identified HLA-C-restricted epitopes of CMV were both used in the study. Matching HLA type, along with CMV infection, was indicated by public TCR beta signatures. Findings and caveats of the study: The study found HLA-C-restricted CMV-specific TCR beta clonotypes dominating the ex vivo response.

The length of the CDR3 is 17 residues. Germline trimming cut 1 base from V and 6 bases from J; bases unmatched to any gene: 11. Germline lookup yields CDR1 SGHAT and CDR2 FQNNGV. The material was CD8+ T cells from cultured PBMCs, obtained from culture after CMV antigen stimulation. V gene TRBV11-2 combines with J gene TRBJ2-2; 7 bases fit TRBD2. The clonotype comes from a human donor in good health (CMV status not recorded). Some clones in this sample may be carry-over from other donors' samples. DNA for the CDR3: TGTGCCAGCAGCTTAGGGTGGGGACTAAGAGTCTCCGGGGAGCTGTTTTTT. Encoded protein: CASSLGWGLRVSGELFF.